These T cell receptor beta chains were read from a single sample in a study of T-cell reconstitution after alpha-beta-depleted transplantation in children. TCRdb redid the calling of the PCR reads with MiXCR, one entry per CDR3 protein. This sample carries 200,000 to 300,000 distinct CDR3 sequences, approximately 12% of them seen once, and the ten largest clones take about 2.4%. The sample consisted of PBMCs from the stem cell graft donor, taken from the stem cell graft. All receptors come from a human donor who donated a stem cell graft to a child with acute lymphoblastic leukemia. CDR3s include the opening cysteine and the closing phenylalanine or tryptophan. Fields, in order: D gene, clone size, V gene, J gene, CDR3 protein, CDR3 DNA. D genes are given only for firm matches. Clone size appears in some rows only: once, few, many, or a class for an expanded clone.

d_gene: -; abundance: many; v_gene: TRBV4-2; j_gene: TRBJ2-7; CDR3aa: CASSQGVGSGDEQYF; CDR3nt: TGTGCCAGCAGCCAAGGAGTAGGTAGCGGCGACGAGCAGTACTTC
d_gene: -; abundance: many; v_gene: TRBV5-6; j_gene: TRBJ2-7; CDR3aa: CASSLGGIESGQYF; CDR3nt: TGTGCCAGCAGCTTGGGGGGAATCGAAAGTGGGCAGTACTTC
d_gene: -; abundance: -; v_gene: TRBV20-1; j_gene: TRBJ1-5; CDR3aa: CSARDEGRGWVSNQPQHF; CDR3nt: TGCAGTGCTAGAGATGAAGGGAGGGGTTGGGTAAGTAATCAGCCCCAGCATTTT
d_gene: -; abundance: -; v_gene: TRBV10-3; j_gene: TRBJ2-1; CDR3aa: CAISLGGHEQFF; CDR3nt: TGTGCCATCAGCCTGGGAGGACATGAGCAGTTCTTC
d_gene: TRBD1; abundance: many; v_gene: TRBV4-1; j_gene: TRBJ2-7; CDR3aa: CASSPTEDRDRSYEQYF; CDR3nt: TGCGCCAGCAGCCCTACAGAAGACCGGGACAGATCCTACGAGCAGTACTTC
d_gene: -; abundance: many; v_gene: TRBV20-1; j_gene: TRBJ2-7; CDR3aa: CSASGTAYEQYF; CDR3nt: TGCAGTGCTAGCGGGACCGCCTACGAGCAGTACTTC
d_gene: -; abundance: many; v_gene: TRBV20-1; j_gene: TRBJ1-1; CDR3aa: CSARDLRVNTEAFF; CDR3nt: TGCAGTGCTAGAGATCTCAGAGTGAACACTGAAGCTTTCTTT
d_gene: TRBD1; abundance: many; v_gene: TRBV6-5; j_gene: TRBJ1-1; CDR3aa: CASSYTTRGVSAFF; CDR3nt: TGTGCCAGCAGCTATACCACCAGGGGGGTCTCAGCTTTCTTT
d_gene: TRBD1; abundance: -; v_gene: TRBV10-3; j_gene: TRBJ2-7; CDR3aa: CAISQGQGVHEQYF; CDR3nt: TGTGCCATCAGCCAGGGACAGGGAGTCCACGAGCAGTACTTC
d_gene: -; abundance: many; v_gene: TRBV20-1; j_gene: TRBJ2-6; CDR3aa: CSARQGSGANVLTF; CDR3nt: TGCAGTGCTAGACAGGGTAGTGGGGCCAACGTCCTGACTTTC
d_gene: -; abundance: few; v_gene: TRBV7-3; j_gene: TRBJ2-1; CDR3aa: CASSPSAATYNEQFF; CDR3nt: TGTGCCAGCAGCCCGTCAGCGGCTACCTACAATGAGCAGTTCTTC
d_gene: -; abundance: many; v_gene: TRBV19; j_gene: TRBJ1-5; CDR3aa: CASSILAINQPQHF; CDR3nt: TGTGCCAGTAGTATACTAGCGATCAATCAGCCCCAGCATTTT
d_gene: -; abundance: -; v_gene: TRBV7-9; j_gene: TRBJ2-7; CDR3aa: CASSPRRSGPYEQYF; CDR3nt: TGTGCCAGCAGCCCGCGTAGGTCAGGGCCCTACGAGCAGTACTTC
d_gene: -; abundance: many; v_gene: TRBV29-1; j_gene: TRBJ1-1; CDR3aa: CSVVPGGTEAFF; CDR3nt: TGCAGCGTTGTTCCGGGAGGCACTGAAGCTTTCTTT
d_gene: -; abundance: many; v_gene: TRBV20-1; j_gene: TRBJ1-1; CDR3aa: CSAVRPWGGTEAFF; CDR3nt: TGCAGTGCAGTGCGACCTTGGGGTGGCACTGAAGCTTTCTTT
d_gene: TRBD2; abundance: many; v_gene: TRBV6-2/TRBV6-3; j_gene: TRBJ2-1; CDR3aa: CASSYSRELAFFNEQFF; CDR3nt: TGTGCCAGCAGTTACTCGAGAGAACTAGCGTTTTTCAATGAGCAGTTCTTC
d_gene: -; abundance: many; v_gene: TRBV20-1; j_gene: TRBJ2-2; CDR3aa: CSARDPLVGELFF; CDR3nt: TGCAGTGCTAGAGATCCTCTGGTAGGGGAGCTGTTTTTT
d_gene: TRBD1; abundance: many; v_gene: TRBV20-1; j_gene: TRBJ1-4; CDR3aa: CSAADRVREKLFF; CDR3nt: TGCAGTGCCGCGGACAGGGTGCGTGAAAAACTGTTTTTT
d_gene: -; abundance: few; v_gene: TRBV4-3; j_gene: TRBJ2-2; CDR3aa: CASSQGASTGELFF; CDR3nt: TGCGCCAGCAGCCAAGGGGCTTCCACCGGGGAGCTGTTTTTT
d_gene: -; abundance: many; v_gene: TRBV7-9; j_gene: TRBJ2-7; CDR3aa: CASSPRRGSGYEQYF; CDR3nt: TGTGCCAGCAGCCCGCGGCGTGGTAGCGGCTACGAGCAGTACTTC
d_gene: -; abundance: many; v_gene: TRBV21-1; j_gene: TRBJ2-5; CDR3aa: CASSSLHRGSDETQYF; CDR3nt: TGTGCCAGCAGCAGCCTACACAGGGGATCGGACGAGACCCAGTACTTC
d_gene: TRBD2; abundance: many; v_gene: TRBV5-1; j_gene: TRBJ2-7; CDR3aa: CASSLDSGRVSYEQYF; CDR3nt: TGCGCCAGCAGCTTGGATAGCGGGAGGGTCTCCTACGAGCAGTACTTC
d_gene: -; abundance: many; v_gene: TRBV7-2; j_gene: TRBJ1-2; CDR3aa: CASSLQKSFGYTF; CDR3nt: TGTGCCAGCAGCTTACAAAAGTCCTTTGGCTACACCTTC
d_gene: -; abundance: few; v_gene: TRBV5-6; j_gene: TRBJ2-4; CDR3aa: CASSFGGSHIQYF; CDR3nt: TGTGCCAGCAGCTTTGGAGGGTCGCACATTCAGTACTTC
d_gene: TRBD2; abundance: many; v_gene: TRBV11-2; j_gene: TRBJ2-7; CDR3aa: CASRKTSGRARGVFFEQYF; CDR3nt: TGTGCCAGCAGAAAGACTAGCGGGAGAGCGAGAGGGGTTTTCTTCGAGCAGTACTTC
d_gene: -; abundance: -; v_gene: TRBV28; j_gene: TRBJ2-5; CDR3aa: CASSSPTGNQETQYF; CDR3nt: TGTGCCAGCAGTTCCCCGACCGGGAACCAAGAGACCCAGTACTTC
d_gene: -; abundance: many; v_gene: TRBV12-3/TRBV12-4; j_gene: TRBJ1-1; CDR3aa: CASTPTPNTEAFF; CDR3nt: TGTGCCAGCACCCCAACCCCCAACACTGAAGCTTTCTTT
d_gene: -; abundance: many; v_gene: TRBV27; j_gene: TRBJ2-7; CDR3aa: CASFGGSEQYF; CDR3nt: TGTGCCAGCTTCGGGGGATCGGAGCAGTACTTC
d_gene: -; abundance: many; v_gene: TRBV4-3; j_gene: TRBJ1-4; CDR3aa: CASSQAVAVNEKLFF; CDR3nt: TGCGCCAGCAGCCAAGCCGTGGCAGTTAATGAAAAACTGTTTTTT
d_gene: TRBD1; abundance: many; v_gene: TRBV5-1; j_gene: TRBJ2-2; CDR3aa: CASSFDRAGTSTGELFF; CDR3nt: TGCGCCAGCAGCTTCGACAGGGCCGGGACCTCCACCGGGGAGCTGTTTTTT
d_gene: -; abundance: many; v_gene: TRBV4-3; j_gene: TRBJ1-2; CDR3aa: CASSHSMDNNYGYTF; CDR3nt: TGCGCCAGCAGCCATTCAATGGACAATAACTATGGCTACACCTTC
d_gene: -; abundance: -; v_gene: TRBV2; j_gene: TRBJ2-7; CDR3aa: CAGSDRGTYEQYF; CDR3nt: TGTGCCGGATCGGACCGCGGGACCTACGAGCAGTACTTC
d_gene: TRBD2; abundance: many; v_gene: TRBV6-1; j_gene: TRBJ2-3; CDR3aa: CASRTLAGGLPDTQYF; CDR3nt: TGTGCCAGCAGAACATTAGCGGGGGGGCTGCCAGATACGCAGTATTTT
d_gene: TRBD1; abundance: few; v_gene: TRBV7-9; j_gene: TRBJ2-1; CDR3aa: CASRAGDRGINEQFF; CDR3nt: TGTGCCAGCCGTGCAGGGGACAGGGGGATCAATGAGCAGTTCTTC
d_gene: -; abundance: -; v_gene: TRBV28; j_gene: TRBJ2-7; CDR3aa: CASSFVRRGTYEQYF; CDR3nt: TGTGCCAGCAGTTTCGTCAGGCGAGGAACGTACGAGCAGTACTTC
d_gene: -; abundance: many; v_gene: TRBV6-5; j_gene: TRBJ2-7; CDR3aa: CASSSPTGSYEQYF; CDR3nt: TGTGCCAGCAGTTCCCCGACAGGCTCCTACGAGCAGTACTTC
d_gene: TRBD1; abundance: many; v_gene: TRBV24-1; j_gene: TRBJ1-2; CDR3aa: CATSDPSGTGGMGYTF; CDR3nt: TGTGCCACCAGTGATCCCTCCGGGACAGGGGGCATGGGCTACACCTTC
d_gene: -; abundance: many; v_gene: TRBV27; j_gene: TRBJ2-7; CDR3aa: CASSTSDSLPLLYYEQYF; CDR3nt: TGTGCCAGCAGTACCTCGGACAGCCTACCGCTACTTTACTACGAGCAGTACTTC
d_gene: -; abundance: many; v_gene: TRBV6-1; j_gene: TRBJ2-5; CDR3aa: CASSPGLPETQYF; CDR3nt: TGTGCCAGCAGTCCGGGCTTGCCGGAGACCCAGTACTTC
d_gene: TRBD2; abundance: many; v_gene: TRBV7-8; j_gene: TRBJ2-3; CDR3aa: CASTYLAGGSDTQYF; CDR3nt: TGTGCCAGCACGTACTTGGCGGGAGGCTCAGATACGCAGTATTTT
d_gene: TRBD1; abundance: many; v_gene: TRBV6-2/TRBV6-3; j_gene: TRBJ2-1; CDR3aa: CASTEDRVDEQFF; CDR3nt: TGTGCCAGCACCGAGGACAGGGTCGATGAGCAGTTCTTC